Below are 7 T cell receptor beta chains sequenced from a single sample in a study of blood T cell repertoires in COVID-19. Repertoires were generated with immunoSEQ multiplex PCR, while TCRdb's copy carries only in-frame clones and drops some. This table holds 150,000 to 200,000 clones, approximately 90% found once. Sequencing was carried out using peripheral blood. These receptors were taken from a man younger than 35 with acute or convalescent COVID-19.

In regard to this clone: Other DNA sequences within the sample encode an identical CDR3. The rearrangement links TRBV11-3 to TRBJ1-1, with unresolved D. CDR3 length: 13 residues. Trimming pared 1 base from V and 5 bases from J, leaving 8 bases between. Germline V lookup: CDR1 SGHNT, CDR2 YENEEA. CDR3 region: CASSLVAGTEAFF. The CDR3, as DNA: TGTGCCAGCAGCTTAGTAGCGGGGACTGAAGCTTTCTTT.

The gene calls are TRBV7-9 and TRBJ1-1; 8 bases match TRBD1. This CDR3 has 15 residues. After removal of 2 bases from V and 3 bases from J, the junction contained 5 bases not matched to a gene. The V gene's germline CDR1 is SEHNR and CDR2 FQNEAQ (reference sequence). CDR3 sequence: CASSLNRGLDTEAFF. DNA for the CDR3: TGTGCCAGCAGCTTAAACAGGGGGTTAGACACTGAAGCTTTCTTT. The whole variable domain, remainder taken from reference TRBV7-9 and TRBJ1-1, is DTGVSQNPRHKITKRGQNVTFRCDPISEHNRLYWYRQTLGQGPEFLTYFQNEAQLEKSRLLSDRFSAERPKGSFSTLEIQRTEQGDSAMYLCASSLNRGLDTEAFFGQGTRLTVV.

V and J are TRBV15 and TRBJ1-1; 7 bases line up with TRBD1. Germline CDR1 reads LNHNV; CDR2 reads YYDKDF (reference sequence). After removal of 3 bases from V and 2 bases from J, the junction contained 6 bases not matched to a gene. The CDR3 is made up of 15 amino acids. CDR3 loop: CATSSQNRGNTEAFF. Written as DNA, the CDR3 is TGTGCCACCAGCAGCCAAAACAGGGGTAACACTGAAGCTTTCTTT. Based on the CDR3 plus reference TRBV15 and TRBJ1-1, the full variable domain is DAMVIQNPRYQVTQFGKPVTLSCSQTLNHNVMYWYQQKSSQAPKLLFHYYDKDFNNEADTPDNFQSRRPNTSFCFLDIRSPGLGDTAMYLCATSSQNRGNTEAFFGQGTRLTVV.

This CDR3 reads CASSPSFMTGGNTEAFF. In DNA form, the CDR3 reads TGTGCCAGCAGCCCCTCCTTTATGACAGGGGGAAACACTGAAGCTTTCTTT. The V and J genes are TRBV3-1 (or the pseudogene TRBV3-2) and TRBJ1-1; 9 bases are shared with TRBD1. Germline values: CDR1 LGHDT, CDR2 YNNKEL (reference sequence). This CDR3 has 17 residues. V dropped 4 bases and J dropped 2; count of bases not matched to a gene: 11.

J is TRBJ1-2 and V is TRBV3-1 (or the pseudogene TRBV3-2); 7 bases align to TRBD1. Trimming at V came to 2 bases and at J to 8 bases, leaving 8 bases not matched to a gene. Germline-derived CDR1 and CDR2 are LGHDT and YNNKEL (reference sequence). This CDR3 is 14 amino acids long. The CDR3 nucleotides are TGTGCCAGCAGCCAAAGGGGACAGTTCGCGGGCTACACCTTC. Amino acids: CASSQRGQFAGYTF.

The J gene is TRBJ2-2, the V gene TRBV3-1 (or the pseudogene TRBV3-2); TRBD2 matches at 8 bases. The V gene end was trimmed by 4 bases and the J gene end by 7 bases; junction bases not matched to a gene: 2. CDR1 and CDR2 from the germline V gene are LGHDT and YNNKEL (reference sequence). This CDR3 has 13 residues. The CDR3: CASSLGGDGELFF. CDR3 nucleotide sequence: TGTGCCAGCAGCCTCGGGGGGGACGGGGAGCTGTTTTTT.

V usage is TRBV18 and J usage is TRBJ2-7; the D gene is possibly TRBD2 (5 bases). Per germline, CDR1 KGHSH and CDR2 LQKENI. CDR3 length: 14 residues. Trimming shortened V by 1 base and J by 0 bases, and 7 bases separated the two germline ends. The CDR3 spells CASSPLASSYEQYF. CDR3 DNA: TGTGCCAGCTCACCACTAGCGTCCTCCTACGAGCAGTACTTC.